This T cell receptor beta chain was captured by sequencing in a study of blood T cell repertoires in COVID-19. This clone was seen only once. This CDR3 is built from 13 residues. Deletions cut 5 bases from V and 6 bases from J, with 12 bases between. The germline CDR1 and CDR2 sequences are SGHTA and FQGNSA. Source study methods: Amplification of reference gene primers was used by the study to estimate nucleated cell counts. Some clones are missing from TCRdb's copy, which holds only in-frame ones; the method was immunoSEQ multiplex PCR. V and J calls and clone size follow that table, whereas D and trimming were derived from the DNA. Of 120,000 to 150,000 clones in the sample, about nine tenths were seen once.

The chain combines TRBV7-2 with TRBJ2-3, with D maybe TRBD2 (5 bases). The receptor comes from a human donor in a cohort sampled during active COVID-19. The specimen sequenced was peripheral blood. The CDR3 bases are TGTGCCAGCAGCGCGTGGACTGGGGATACGCAGTATTTT. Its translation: CASSAWTGDTQYF.